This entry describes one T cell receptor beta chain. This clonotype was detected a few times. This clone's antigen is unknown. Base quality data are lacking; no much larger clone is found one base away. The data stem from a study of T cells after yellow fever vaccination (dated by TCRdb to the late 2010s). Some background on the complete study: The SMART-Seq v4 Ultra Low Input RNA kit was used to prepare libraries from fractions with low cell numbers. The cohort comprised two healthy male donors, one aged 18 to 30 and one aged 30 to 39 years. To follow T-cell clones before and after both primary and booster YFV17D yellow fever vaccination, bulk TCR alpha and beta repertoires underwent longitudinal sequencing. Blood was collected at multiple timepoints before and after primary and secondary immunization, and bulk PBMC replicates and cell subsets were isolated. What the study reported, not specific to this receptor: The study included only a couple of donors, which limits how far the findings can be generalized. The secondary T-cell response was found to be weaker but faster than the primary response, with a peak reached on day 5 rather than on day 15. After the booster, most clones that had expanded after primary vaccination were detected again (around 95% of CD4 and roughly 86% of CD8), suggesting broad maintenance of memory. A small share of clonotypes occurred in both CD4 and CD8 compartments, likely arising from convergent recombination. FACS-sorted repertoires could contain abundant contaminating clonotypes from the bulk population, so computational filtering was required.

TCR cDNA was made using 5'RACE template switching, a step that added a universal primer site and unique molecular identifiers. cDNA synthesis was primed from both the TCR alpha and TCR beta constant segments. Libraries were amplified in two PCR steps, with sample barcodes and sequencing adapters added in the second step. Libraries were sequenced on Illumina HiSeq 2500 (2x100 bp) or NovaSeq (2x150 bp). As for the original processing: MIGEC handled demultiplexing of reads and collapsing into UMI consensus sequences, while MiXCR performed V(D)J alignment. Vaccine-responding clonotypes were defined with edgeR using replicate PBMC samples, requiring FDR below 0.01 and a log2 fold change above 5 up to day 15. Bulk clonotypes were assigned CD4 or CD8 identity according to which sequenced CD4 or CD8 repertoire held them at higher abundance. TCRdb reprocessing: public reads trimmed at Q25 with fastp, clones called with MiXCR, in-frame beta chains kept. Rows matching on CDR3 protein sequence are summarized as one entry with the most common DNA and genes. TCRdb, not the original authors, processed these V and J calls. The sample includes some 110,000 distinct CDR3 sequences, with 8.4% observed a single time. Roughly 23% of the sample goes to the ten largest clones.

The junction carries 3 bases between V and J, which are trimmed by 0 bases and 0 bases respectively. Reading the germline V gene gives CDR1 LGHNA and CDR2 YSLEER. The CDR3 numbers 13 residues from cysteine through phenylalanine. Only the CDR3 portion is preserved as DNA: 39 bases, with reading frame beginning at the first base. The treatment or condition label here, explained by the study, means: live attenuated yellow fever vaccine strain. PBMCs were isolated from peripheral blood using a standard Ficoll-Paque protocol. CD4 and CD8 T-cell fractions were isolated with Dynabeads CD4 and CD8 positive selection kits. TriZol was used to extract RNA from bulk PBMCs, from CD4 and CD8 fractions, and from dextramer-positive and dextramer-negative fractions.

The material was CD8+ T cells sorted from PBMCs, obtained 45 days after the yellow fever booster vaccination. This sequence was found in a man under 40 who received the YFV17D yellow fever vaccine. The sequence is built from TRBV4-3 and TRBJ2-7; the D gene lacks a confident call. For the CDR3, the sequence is CASSQDGSYEQYF. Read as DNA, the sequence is TGCGCCAGCAGCCAAGATGGCTCCTACGAGCAGTACTTC.